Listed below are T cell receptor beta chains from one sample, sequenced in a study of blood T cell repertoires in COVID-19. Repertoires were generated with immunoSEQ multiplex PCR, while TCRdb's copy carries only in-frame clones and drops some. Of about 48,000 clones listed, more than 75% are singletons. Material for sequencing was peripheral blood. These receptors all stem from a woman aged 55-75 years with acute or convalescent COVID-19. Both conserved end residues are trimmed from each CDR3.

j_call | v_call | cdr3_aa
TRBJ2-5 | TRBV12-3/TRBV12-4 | ATSGTLSETQY
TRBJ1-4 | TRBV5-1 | ASSLAVTGRVGEKLF
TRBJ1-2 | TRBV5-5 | ASSQLRTGGNYGYT
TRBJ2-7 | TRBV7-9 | ASTEQREGYEQY
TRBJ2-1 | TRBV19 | ASSETSGIGNEQF
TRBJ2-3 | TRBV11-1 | ASSVRNTDTQY
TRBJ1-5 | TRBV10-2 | ASSERGGQGSSNQPQH
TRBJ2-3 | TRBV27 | ASSFLAGGTDTQY
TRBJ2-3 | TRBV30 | VLGVGTSKTQY
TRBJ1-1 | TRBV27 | ASSSLWTGRDTEAF
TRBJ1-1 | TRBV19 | ASYGGAPINTEAF
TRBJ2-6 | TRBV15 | ATSRDGTMTSGANVLT
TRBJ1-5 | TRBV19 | ATDRGGGRPQH
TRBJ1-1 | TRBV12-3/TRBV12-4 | ASSFSGNTEAF
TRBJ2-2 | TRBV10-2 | ASQREKRTGELF
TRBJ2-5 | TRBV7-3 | ASARDRQETQY
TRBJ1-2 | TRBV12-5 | ASGPDRGVNYGYT
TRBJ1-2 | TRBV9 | ASARGGSRGYT
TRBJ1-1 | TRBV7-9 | ASSLPGRNTEAF
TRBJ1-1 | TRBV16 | ASSQSGNRGEAF
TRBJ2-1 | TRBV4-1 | ASSGRTSSLGNEQF
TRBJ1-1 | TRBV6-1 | ASSEALLTEAF
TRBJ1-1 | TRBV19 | ASTYPGSYTEAF
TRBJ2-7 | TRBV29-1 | SVTPGQAGEQY
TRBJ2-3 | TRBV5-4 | ASSLWLAGSTDTQY
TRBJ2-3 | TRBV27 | ASSQSTDTQY
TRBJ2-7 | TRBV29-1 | SARIKGGEQY
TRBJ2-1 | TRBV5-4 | ASSIQGGAHEQF
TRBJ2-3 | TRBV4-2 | ASSQDLASGTDTQY
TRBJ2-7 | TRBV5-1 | ASSFGGTAYEQY